The 11 T cell receptor beta chains in this list originate from one sample, sequenced in a study of blood T cells in healthy people across ages (dated by TCRdb to between 2014 and 2017). The receptor library was made with 5' RACE. TCRdb names Illumina HiSeq 2500 as the instrument used. A second PCR of about 6 to 11 cycles was performed with a sample-barcoded 5' primer and a J-beta primer mix. TCRdb reran the public reads through fastp at Q25 and MiXCR, keeping productive beta chains. Identical CDR3 proteins give one entry, which carries the most common genes and DNA. Recorded for this sample are fewer than 800,000 distinct CDR3 sequences; around 48% of them occurred a single time. Roughly 34% of the sample rests with the top ten. What was sequenced was blood. The receptors shown here come from a woman aged 55-69 years in good health.

This chain uses TRBV3-1 with TRBJ2-1; weak D call: TRBD2 (6 bases). CDR1 and CDR2 from the germline V gene are LGHDT and YNNKEL (reference sequence). CDR3 size: 15 residues. Trimming removed 3 bases from V and 9 bases from J, with 18 bases in between. This CDR3 reads CASSHWTTQGGEQFF. Here the CDR3 DNA reads TGTGCCAGCAGCCATTGGACTACCCAAGGCGGTGAGCAGTTCTTC.

This clonotype has only a few counts. In DNA form, the CDR3 reads TGTGCCACCAGCAGTGGGGCCCGGGAGCAGTTCTTC. Translated: CATSSGAREQFF. V and J are TRBV24-1 and TRBJ2-1; tentatively, D is TRBD1 (5 bases). CDR3 length equals 12 residues. Germline loops: CDR1 KGHDR, CDR2 SFDVKD. Trimming cost V 7 bases and J 10 bases, with 13 bases left between them.

This clonotype appeared a few times. The chain carries TRBV4-1 and TRBJ2-5; maybe TRBD2 (5 bases). The better agreement between TRBJ2-7 and the DNA end casts doubt on the J call. This CDR3 is 15 amino acids long. Germline assignment: CDR1 MGHRA and CDR2 YSYEKL. CDR3 bases: TGCGCCAGCAGCCAAGGCCCCGGGAATTTATACGAGCAGTACTTC. It translates to CASSQGPGNLYEQYF.

With respect to this clonotype: This may arise from a read error, as a much more abundant clone is one base away. The chain recombines TRBV29-1 with TRBJ1-2; D might be TRBD1 (6 bases). Germline CDR1 reads SQVTM; CDR2 reads ANQGSEA. Trimming stripped 0 bases from V and 10 bases from J, with 12 bases between. The CDR3 extends over 12 amino acids. The CDR3 spells CSVEEGAVVYTF. Here the CDR3 DNA reads TGCAGCGTTGAAGAGGGGGCTGTTGTCTACACCTTC.

This sequence joins TRBV20-1 and TRBJ2-5; the D gene could be TRBD1 or TRBD2 (5 bases each). The germline V gene has CDR1 DFQATT and CDR2 SNEGSKA (reference sequence). The germline V and J ends were trimmed by 7 bases and 13 bases, with 25 bases remaining between them. CDR3 length: 13 amino acids. DNA for the CDR3: TGCAGTGGAGGGGACGGGATTGAATCCGGGCTGTACTTC. Its protein product is CSGGDGIESGLYF.

The sample holds a few counts of this clonotype. This chain connects TRBV15 to TRBJ2-1; no clear D gene. Trimming pared 2 bases from V and 0 bases from J, leaving 8 bases between. This CDR3 spans 15 amino acids. Germline-derived CDR1 and CDR2 are LNHNV and YYDKDF (reference sequence). The CDR3 here is CATSRQESSYNEQFF. The CDR3 DNA reads TGTGCCACCAGCAGACAGGAAAGCTCCTACAATGAGCAGTTCTTC.

Worth noting for this clonotype: At one of its ends the junction is not consistent with the germline gene, which may arise from a read error. The chain uses TRBV10-3 and TRBJ2-3; 10 nucleotides agree with TRBD2. CDR3 length equals 17 residues. Looked up from germline, CDR1 is ENHRY and CDR2 is SYGVKD. The CDR3 nucleotides read TGTGCCATCCGTGAAGAACCGGCTAGCGGGGGTACAGATACGCAGTATTTT. This encodes CAIREEPASGGTDTQYF.

This clonotype came up many times. The V and J genes are TRBV29-1 and TRBJ1-2; a possible D gene is TRBD1 (5 bases). This CDR3 contains 12 residues. CDR1 and CDR2 (germline): SQVTM, ANQGSEA. V was pared by 4 bases and J by 4 bases, with 10 bases between. The chain's CDR3 is CSVVGQAYGYTF. The CDR3 DNA sequence: TGCAGCGTTGTCGGACAAGCCTATGGCTACACCTTC.

This clonotype was seen only a few times. The chain combines TRBV2 with TRBJ2-7; D uncertain. CDR3 length: 14 amino acids. Germline loops: CDR1 SNHLY, CDR2 FYNNEI. Trimming pared 0 bases from V and 4 bases from J, leaving 10 bases between. The CDR3 region has the DNA TGTGCCAGCAGTGAAGCTCCGGCAGTTTACGAGCAGTACTTC. It specifies CASSEAPAVYEQYF.

The chain combines TRBV24-1 with TRBJ2-1, with no clear D. Germline assignment: CDR1 KGHDR and CDR2 SFDVKD. The CDR3 sequence is 16 residues long. Trimming cost V 5 bases and J 4 bases, with 17 bases left between them. This CDR3 is CATSAADEKEYNEQFF. In nucleotides, the CDR3 is TGTGCCACCAGTGCCGCAGATGAAAAAGAATACAATGAGCAGTTCTTC.

The chain uses TRBV7-8 and TRBJ2-7, with 7 bases fitting TRBD1. After removal of 5 bases from V and 1 base from J, the junction contained 11 bases not matched to a gene. The germline V gene has CDR1 SGHVS and CDR2 FQNEAQ. The CDR3 covers 16 residues. CDR3 nucleotides: TGTGCCAGCAGCCCCCCCCTGGGGGACAGATCCTACGAGCAGTACTTC. It codes for CASSPPLGDRSYEQYF.